These 5 T cell receptor beta chains came from one sample sequenced in a study of blood T cell repertoires in COVID-19. Produced via immunoSEQ multiplex PCR; TCRdb's table is partial and in-frame only. The repertoire holds approximately 260,000 clones, with 80% to 85% as singletons. Sequenced: PBMCs or T cells enriched from blood (not recorded which). The receptors were sampled from a man in his forties or fifties who had recovered from COVID-19.

The J gene is TRBJ2-1, the V gene TRBV7-3; perhaps TRBD2 as D (6 bases). The V and J ends lost 3 bases and 1 base respectively, with 13 bases between them. This CDR3 is built from 16 residues. The germline V gene has CDR1 SGHTA and CDR2 FQGTGA. CDR3 in amino acids: CASSFSGGESYNEQFF. CDR3 in DNA: TGTGCCAGCAGCTTTTCAGGCGGGGAATCCTACAATGAGCAGTTCTTC.

V gene TRBV11-3 combines with J gene TRBJ2-7; 8 bases agree with TRBD1. The germline V gene has CDR1 SGHNT and CDR2 YENEEA. CDR3 length: 13 amino acids. J lost 10 bases, V lost 4 bases, and 9 bases had no gene match. CDR3: CASSSWGQAKQYF. The CDR3 region has the DNA TGTGCCAGCAGCTCGTGGGGACAGGCTAAACAGTACTTC.

The V and J genes are TRBV29-1 and TRBJ2-1, with 8 bases lining up with TRBD2. Germline values: CDR1 SQVTM, CDR2 ANQGSEA. The CDR3 is made up of 16 amino acids. J lost 8 bases, V lost 7 bases, and 19 bases had no gene match. The DNA of the CDR3 is TGCAGCGCGCCTAAGGCGGGACTAGATGGTTTCGATGAGCAGTTCTTC. This codes for CSAPKAGLDGFDEQFF.

The chain carries TRBV18 and TRBJ1-1; a possible D gene is TRBD1 (5 bases). Trimming removed 4 bases from V and 4 bases from J, with 16 bases in between. Looked up from germline, CDR1 is KGHSH and CDR2 is LQKENI. The CDR3 runs to 15 residues. The CDR3 sequence: CASSQGSGPSTEAFF. The DNA of the CDR3 is TGTGCCAGCTCACAAGGATCAGGGCCGAGCACTGAAGCTTTCTTT.

V usage is TRBV6-5 and J usage is TRBJ2-1, with D possibly TRBD2 on 5 matching bases. The germline CDR1 and CDR2 sequences are MNHEY and SVGAGI. This CDR3 spans 13 amino acids. Between the trimmed V and J ends, which lost 8 bases and 3 bases, there was a span of 11 bases. CDR3 nucleotides: TGTGCCAGCCTCGAGGACTTCTACAATGAGCAGTTCTTC. This gives the protein CASLEDFYNEQFF.